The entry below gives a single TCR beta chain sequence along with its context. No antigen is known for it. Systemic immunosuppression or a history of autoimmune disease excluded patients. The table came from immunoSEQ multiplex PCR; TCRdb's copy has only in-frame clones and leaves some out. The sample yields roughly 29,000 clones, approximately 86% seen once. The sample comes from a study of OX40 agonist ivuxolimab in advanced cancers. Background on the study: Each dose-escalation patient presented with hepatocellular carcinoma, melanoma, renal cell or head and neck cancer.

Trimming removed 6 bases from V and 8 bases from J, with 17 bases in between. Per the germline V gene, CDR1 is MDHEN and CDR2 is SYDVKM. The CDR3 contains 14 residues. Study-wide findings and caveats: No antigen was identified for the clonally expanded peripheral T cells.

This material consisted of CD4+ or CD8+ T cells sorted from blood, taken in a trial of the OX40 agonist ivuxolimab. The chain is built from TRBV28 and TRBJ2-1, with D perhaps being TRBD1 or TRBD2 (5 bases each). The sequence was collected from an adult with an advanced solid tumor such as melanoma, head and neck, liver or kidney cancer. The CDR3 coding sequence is TGTGCCAGCAGGGACGAGAGGGGTGGAGATGAGCAGTTCTTC. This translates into CASRDERGGDEQFF.